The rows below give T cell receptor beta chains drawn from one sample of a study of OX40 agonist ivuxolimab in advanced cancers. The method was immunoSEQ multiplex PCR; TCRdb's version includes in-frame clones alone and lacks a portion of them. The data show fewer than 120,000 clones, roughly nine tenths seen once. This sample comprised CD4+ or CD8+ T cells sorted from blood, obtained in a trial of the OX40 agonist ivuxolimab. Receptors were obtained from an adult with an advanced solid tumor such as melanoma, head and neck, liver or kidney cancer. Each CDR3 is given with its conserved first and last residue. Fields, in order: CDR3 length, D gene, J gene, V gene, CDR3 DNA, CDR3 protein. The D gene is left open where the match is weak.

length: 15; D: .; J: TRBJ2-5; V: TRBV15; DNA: TGTGCCACCAGCAGAGGTCGGCAGCCTCAAGAGACCCAGTACTTC; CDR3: CATSRGRQPQETQYF
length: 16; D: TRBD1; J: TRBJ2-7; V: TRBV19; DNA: TGTGCCAGTAGTTCTGCTTCGACAGGGGGAGCCTACGAGCAGTACTTC; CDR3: CASSSASTGGAYEQYF
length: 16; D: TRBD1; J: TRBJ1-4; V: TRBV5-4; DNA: TGCGCCAGCAGCCAAGATAACCCAGGGGGAAGTGAAAAACTGTTTTTT; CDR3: CASSQDNPGGSEKLFF
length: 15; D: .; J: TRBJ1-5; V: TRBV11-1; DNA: TGTGCCAGCAGCTTAGATGGTGAGCAAAGTCAGCCCCAGCATTTT; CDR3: CASSLDGEQSQPQHF
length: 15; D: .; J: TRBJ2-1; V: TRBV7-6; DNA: TGTGCCAGCAGCTTAGCGGGGTCAGGGGAAGGAGAGCAGTTCTTC; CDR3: CASSLAGSGEGEQFF
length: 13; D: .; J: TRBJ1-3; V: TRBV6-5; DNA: TGTGCCAGCACCCCCGGCGGGGGTTACACCATATATTTT; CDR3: CASTPGGGYTIYF
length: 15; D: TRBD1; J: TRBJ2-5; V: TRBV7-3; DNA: TGTGCCAGCAGCTTCTCAACAGGGGGTGTAGAGACCCAGTACTTC; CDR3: CASSFSTGGVETQYF
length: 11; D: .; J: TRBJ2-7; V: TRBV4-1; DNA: TGCGCCAGCAGCCTATCGACGGAGCAGTACTTC; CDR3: CASSLSTEQYF
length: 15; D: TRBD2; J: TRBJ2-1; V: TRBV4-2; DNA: TGTGCCAGCAGCCTCGGACTAGCGGGGTCCAATGAGCAGTTCTTC; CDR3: CASSLGLAGSNEQFF
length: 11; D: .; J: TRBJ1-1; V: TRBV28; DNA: TGTGCCAGCAAGGGAACATCTGAAGCTTTCTTT; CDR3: CASKGTSEAFF
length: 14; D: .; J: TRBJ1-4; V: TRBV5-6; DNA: TGTGCCAGCAGCCACTTGACGGGGAATGAAAAACTGTTTTTT; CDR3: CASSHLTGNEKLFF
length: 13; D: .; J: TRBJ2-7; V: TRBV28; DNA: TGTGCCACCTCCCGGACAGCATTCTACGAGCAGTACTTC; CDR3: CATSRTAFYEQYF
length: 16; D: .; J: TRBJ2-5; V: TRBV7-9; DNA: TGTGCCAGCAGCCCCAGCTTCATCCTGGGCGCGACGCCCCAGTACTTC; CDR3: CASSPSFILGATPQYF
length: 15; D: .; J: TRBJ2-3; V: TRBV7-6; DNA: TGTGCCAGCAGCTTAGGGAGACCCCCCGCAGATACGCAGTATTTT; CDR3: CASSLGRPPADTQYF